This TCR beta chain is from a study of response to subunit inactivated influenza vaccine. Whole-study results and caveats: New T cells are recruited in small numbers by each seasonal influenza vaccination, according to the authors' suggestion.

The CDR3 spans 12 residues, counting both ends. TCRdb re-called the RT-PCR reads with MiXCR, one entry per CDR3 protein. The sample has around 500,000 distinct CDR3 sequences; approximately 11% are singletons. As for this clonotype: The antigen is unknown. The DNA is left out, because the CDR3 cannot be placed on it with certainty; the CDR3 is given as TCRdb lists it.

This TCR was recovered from a man aged 50 to 60 who received an inactivated influenza vaccine. The source material was PBMCs from blood, sampled about 6 weeks after vaccination. The gene calls are TRBV12-3 or TRBV12-4 and TRBJ1-4. The CDR3 reads CASSSSFEKLFF.